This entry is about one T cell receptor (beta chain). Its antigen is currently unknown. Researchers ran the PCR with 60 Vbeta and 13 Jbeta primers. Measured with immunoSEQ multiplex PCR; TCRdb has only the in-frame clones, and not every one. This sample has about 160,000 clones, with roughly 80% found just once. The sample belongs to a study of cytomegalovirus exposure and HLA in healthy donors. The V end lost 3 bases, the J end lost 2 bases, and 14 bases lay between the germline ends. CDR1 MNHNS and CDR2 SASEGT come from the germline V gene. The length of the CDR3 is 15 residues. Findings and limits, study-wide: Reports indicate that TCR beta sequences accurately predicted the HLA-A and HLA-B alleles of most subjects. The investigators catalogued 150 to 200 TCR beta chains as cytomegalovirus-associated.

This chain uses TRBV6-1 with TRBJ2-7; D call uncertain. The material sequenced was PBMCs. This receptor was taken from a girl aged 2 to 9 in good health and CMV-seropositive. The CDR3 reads CASSDHSLSTYEQYF. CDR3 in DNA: TGTGCCAGCAGTGACCACTCCCTCTCTACCTACGAGCAGTACTTC.